The TCR beta chain described here comes from a study of blood T cell repertoires in COVID-19. Background on the study: Acute and convalescent COVID-19 samples came from the United States, Italy and Spain.

Repertoires were generated with immunoSEQ multiplex PCR, while TCRdb's copy carries only in-frame clones and drops some. The sample lists some 120,000 clones; 80% were seen once. Germline CDR1 SGHRS, CDR2 YFSETQ. The CDR3 length is 16 residues. Trimming removed 0 bases from V and 2 bases from J; junction bases left unmatched: 5. The specimen sequenced was peripheral blood. The chain employs TRBV5-1 and TRBJ2-1, with 7 bases matching TRBD1. The receptor's source is a human donor in a cohort sampled during active COVID-19. As DNA, the CDR3 is TGCGCCAGCAGCTTGGCCGCAGGGGGAGCCTACAATGAGCAGTTCTTC. Its translation is CASSLAAGGAYNEQFF. Combining the CDR3 with reference TRBV5-1 and TRBJ2-1 gives the whole variable domain KAGVTQTPRYLIKTRGQQVTLSCSPISGHRSVSWYQQTPGQGLQFLFEYFSETQRNKGNFPGRFSGRQFSNSRSEMNVSTLELGDSALYLCASSLAAGGAYNEQFFGPGTRLTVL.